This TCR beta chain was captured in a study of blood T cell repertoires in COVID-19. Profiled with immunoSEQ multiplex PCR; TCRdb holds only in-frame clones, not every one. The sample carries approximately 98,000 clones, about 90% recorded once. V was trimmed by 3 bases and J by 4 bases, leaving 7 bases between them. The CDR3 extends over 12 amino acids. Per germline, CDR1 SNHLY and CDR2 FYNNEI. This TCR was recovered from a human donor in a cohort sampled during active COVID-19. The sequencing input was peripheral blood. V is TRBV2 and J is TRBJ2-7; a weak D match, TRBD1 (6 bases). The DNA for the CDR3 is TGTGCCAGCAGTGAGACAGGATACGAGCAGTACTTC. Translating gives CASSETGYEQYF.